This T cell receptor beta chain was captured in a study of blood T cells in healthy people across ages. This clonotype was found a few times. The CDR3 spans 12 residues. Germline loops: CDR1 DFQATT, CDR2 SNEGSKA (reference sequence). V dropped 6 bases and J dropped 1; count of bases not matched to a gene: 0. The second PCR ran about 6 to 12 cycles with a sample-barcoded 5' primer and J-beta primers. Each of the cDNA molecules was tagged by a template-switch adaptor with 12 random nucleotides. From the 5' RACE reads, TCRdb called clonotypes with MiXCR, one entry per CDR3 protein. Among fewer than 1.5 million distinct CDR3 sequences listed, roughly 45% were seen once.

This clonotype was sampled from a woman aged 18-29 years in good health. Sequences were obtained from blood. The rearrangement links TRBV20-1 to TRBJ1-3; 7 bases fit TRBD1. The CDR3 sequence: CSARGSGNTIYF. The CDR3 DNA is TGCAGTGCCAGGGGGTCTGGAAACACCATATATTTT.